A single TCR beta chain is shown here with its context. The antigen is undetermined. The data belong to a study of cytotoxic CD8 clonotypes in ibrutinib-treated CLL. Study observations and caveats: Baseline clonality exceeded age-matched healthy donors and tracked circulating CD8+ T-cell counts. On treatment, the uncommon public clonotypes contracted or remained stable.

Only in-frame clones appear in the TCRdb table, and some are missing; sequencing was by immunoSEQ multiplex PCR. Of approximately 190,000 clones listed, just over 70% were seen once; the top ten hold approximately 6%. With 1 base removed from V and 0 bases from J, the gap between germline ends came to 6 bases. Per the germline V gene, CDR1 is SGHDN and CDR2 is FVKESK. CDR3 size: 14 residues. Cryopreserved PBMCs supplied 1.5 to 2.5 micrograms of genomic DNA for TCR beta libraries. The chain joins TRBV14 to TRBJ1-2; D gene ambiguous. This TCR was recovered from a human donor with chronic lymphocytic leukemia. Sequenced here: PBMCs, sampled after 12 months of ibrutinib treatment. The CDR3 region has the DNA TGTGCCAGCAGCCAAGGGGTTTCTAACTATGGCTACACCTTC. Amino acids: CASSQGVSNYGYTF. The full variable domain, rest sourced from reference TRBV14 and TRBJ1-2, is EAGVTQFPSHSVIEKGQTVTLRCDPISGHDNLYWYRRVMGKEIKFLLHFVKESKQDESGMPNNRFLAERTGGTYSTLKVQPAELEDSGVYFCASSQGVSNYGYTFGSGTRLTVV.